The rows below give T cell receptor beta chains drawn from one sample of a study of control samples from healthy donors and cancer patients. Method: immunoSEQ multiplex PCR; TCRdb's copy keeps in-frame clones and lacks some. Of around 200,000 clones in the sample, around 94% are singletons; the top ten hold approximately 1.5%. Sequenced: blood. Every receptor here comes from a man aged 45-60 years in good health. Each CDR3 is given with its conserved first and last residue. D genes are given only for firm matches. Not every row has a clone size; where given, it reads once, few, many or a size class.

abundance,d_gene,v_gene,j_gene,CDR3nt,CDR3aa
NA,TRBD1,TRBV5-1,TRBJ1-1,TGCGCCAGCAGCCTCCGACAGGGCACTGAAGCTTTCTTT,CASSLRQGTEAFF
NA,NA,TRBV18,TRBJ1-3,TGTGCCAGCTCAGGGACACCCTCCGGGGCCGGCTCTGGAAACACCATATATTTT,CASSGTPSGAGSGNTIYF
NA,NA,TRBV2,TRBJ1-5,TGTGCCAGCAGTGGGGACCACAATCAGCCCCAGCATTTT,CASSGDHNQPQHF
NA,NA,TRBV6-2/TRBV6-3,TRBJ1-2,TGTGCCAGCAGTTACTCGAGCTCCAGGGGATACACCTTC,CASSYSSSRGYTF
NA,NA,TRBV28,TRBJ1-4,TGTGCCAGCAGTACATCCGGGACCGAACTGTTTTTT,CASSTSGTELFF
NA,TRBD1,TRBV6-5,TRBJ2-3,TGTGCCAGCAATCGACAGGGTACGGATACGCAGTATTTT,CASNRQGTDTQYF
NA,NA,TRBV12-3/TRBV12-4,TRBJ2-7,TGTGCCAGCAGTTCAAGCTCCTACGAGCAGTACTTC,CASSSSSYEQYF
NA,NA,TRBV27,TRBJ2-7,TGTGCCAGCAGTTCTACAGCCTACGAGCAGTACTTC,CASSSTAYEQYF
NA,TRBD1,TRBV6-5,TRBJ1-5,TGTGCCAGCAGTACACGGGACAGGGGGGATCGTCCCCAGCATTTT,CASSTRDRGDRPQHF
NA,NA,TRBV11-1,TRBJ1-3,TGTGCCAGCAGCTTAAAACCCGGAAACACCATATATTTT,CASSLKPGNTIYF
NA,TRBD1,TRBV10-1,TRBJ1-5,TGCGCCAGCAGTGGTAGTCAGTCCCCCAGGGGGCGATTACCGGATCAGCCCCAGCATTTT,CASSGSQSPRGRLPDQPQHF
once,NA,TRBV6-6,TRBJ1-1,TGTGCCAGCAGCTCCCGAGGTGGGACTGAAGCTTTCTTT,CASSSRGGTEAFF
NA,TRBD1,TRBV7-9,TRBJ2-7,TGTGCCAGCAGCCGCGACAGGGGAATCTACGAGCAGTACTTC,CASSRDRGIYEQYF
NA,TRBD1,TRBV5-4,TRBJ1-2,TGTGCCAGCGGGAAGACAGGGAGCTATGGCTACACCTTC,CASGKTGSYGYTF
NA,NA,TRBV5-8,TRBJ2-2,TGTGCCAGCACCCGGGCCCACAGGCCGAACACCGGGGAGCTGTTTTTT,CASTRAHRPNTGELFF
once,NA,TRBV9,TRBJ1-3,TGTGCCAGCAGCGCCACCTCAGACGGTTTCTCTGGAAACACCATATATTTT,CASSATSDGFSGNTIYF
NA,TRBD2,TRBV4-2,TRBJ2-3,TGTGCCAGCAGCCCCCAGCTAGCGGGCCTTAGCACAGATACGCAGTATTTT,CASSPQLAGLSTDTQYF
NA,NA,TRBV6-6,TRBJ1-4,TGTGCCAGCAGTTACCGGGTGGCAACTAATGAAAAACTGTTTTTT,CASSYRVATNEKLFF